This T cell receptor (beta chain) was recovered during a study of regulatory T cells in long-lasting Graves disease. The time point: newly diagnosed GD, antithyroid drugs for less than 3 months. After RNA was extracted from PBMCs, the TCR library was made from it. This clonotype came up many times. CDR1 is SGHTA and CDR2 is FQGNSA in the germline V gene. CDR3 length: 16 residues. Trimming shortened V by 1 base and J by 1 base, and 14 bases separated the two germline ends. Through Arm-PCR of CDR3 regions and iRepertoire HTBI primers, TCR beta libraries were built. TCRdb re-analysed the multiplex PCR reads in MiXCR, keeping a single row per CDR3 protein. This table has around 450,000 distinct CDR3 sequences, about 16% appearing once. The sample was also reused in another study, on T cells in Graves' hyperthyroidism and ophthalmopathy. From that study: Clinical symptoms, serum thyroxine, TRAb, thyroid ultrasound and orbital computed tomography established diagnosis. Using the HTBI primer set, a first-round RT-PCR was run on the TCR CDR3.

The clonotype was recovered from a woman aged 25 to 45 with Graves disease. This rearrangement joins TRBV7-2 to TRBJ2-7; the D is unclear. The sample consisted of peripheral blood mononuclear cells (PBMCs), taken at new diagnosis, from a patient treated with antithyroid drugs. As DNA, the CDR3 is TGTGCCAGCAGCTTAGGTCTGGGGTACGGGTCCTACGAGCAGTACTTC. Translation: CASSLGLGYGSYEQYF.